This TCR beta chain stems from a study of blood T cell repertoires in COVID-19. In the authors' methods: Researchers report that nucleated cell counts were estimated from reference gene primer amplification. Clones were sequenced by immunoSEQ multiplex PCR, and TCRdb holds only the in-frame ones, with some missing. V, J and clone size are those of that table, while D and trimming were read from the DNA. This table holds roughly 50,000 clones, approximately 87% found once. Germline V lookup: CDR1 SGHTA, CDR2 FQGNSA. The CDR3 spans 15 residues. Trimming shortened V by 5 bases and J by 0 bases, and 8 bases separated the two germline ends.

Sequenced input: peripheral blood. The TCR originated in a human donor in a cohort sampled during active COVID-19. The V gene is TRBV7-2, the J gene TRBJ2-6; D is ambiguous. Written as DNA, the CDR3 is TGTGCCAGCAGCCTCCCAGTCTCTGGGGCCAACGTCCTGACTTTC. The encoded protein is CASSLPVSGANVLTF.